The 7 T cell receptor beta chains reported below all come from one sample, sequenced in a study of T cell responses to AZD1222 COVID-19 vaccine. TCRdb keeps only in-frame clones here, not all; method: immunoSEQ multiplex PCR. The table lists approximately 130,000 clones, 92% of them singletons. Source: peripheral blood, taken 28 days after the second AZD1222 dose. These TCRs come from an adult who received the AZD1222 COVID-19 vaccine.

The chain combines TRBV30 with TRBJ1-5, with 9 bases that match TRBD1. With V trimmed by 5 bases and J by 1 base, 0 bases remained unmatched. The V gene's germline CDR1 is GTSNPN and CDR2 SVGIG (reference sequence). The CDR3 contains 13 residues. The CDR3 DNA reads TGTGCCTGGGGGACAGGGAGCAATCAGCCCCAGCATTTT. Its protein product is CAWGTGSNQPQHF.

The CDR3 protein is CASSSTSGRNEQFF. CDR3 in DNA: TGTGCCAGCAGCTCGACTAGCGGGAGGAATGAGCAGTTCTTC. This chain links TRBV7-9 with TRBJ2-1; 13 nucleotides align to TRBD2. In germline, CDR1 is SEHNR, CDR2 FQNEAQ (reference sequence). V trimming: 4 bases; J trimming: 7 bases; junction bases outside the gene matches: 1. This CDR3 spans 14 amino acids.

In regard to this clone: One end of the junction does not line up with germline, which may come from a read error. The chain carries TRBV6-2 or TRBV6-3 and TRBJ2-1; D uncertain. The CDR3 is 13 amino acids. Germline values: CDR1 MNHEY, CDR2 SVGEGT. The CDR3 here is CASSYVGDNELFF. CDR3 coding DNA: TGTGCCAGCAGTTACGTAGGAGACAATGAGCTGTTCTTC.

This sequence joins TRBV19 and TRBJ1-3; 7 bases align to TRBD1. This CDR3 has 13 amino acids. V lost 4 bases, J lost 4 bases, and 1 base stayed unmatched. Germline CDR1 is LNHDA and CDR2 is SQIVND (reference sequence). CDR3 sequence: CASSTDRGNTIYF. The CDR3 DNA follows: TGTGCCAGTAGTACGGACAGGGGAAACACCATATATTTT.

The J gene is TRBJ2-3, the V gene TRBV15; the match to TRBD1 covers 8 bases. Germline V gives CDR1 LNHNV, CDR2 YYDKDF (reference sequence). Losses at the gene ends were 0 bases for V and 5 bases for J; bases not matched to a gene: 4. The CDR3 length is 15 residues. CDR3 sequence: CATSREAGGVDTQYF. CDR3 sequence (DNA): TGTGCCACCAGCAGAGAGGCAGGGGGCGTAGATACGCAGTATTTT.

The chain uses TRBV7-9 and TRBJ2-7; D might be TRBD1 or TRBD2, each matching 5 bases. V dropped 1 base and J dropped 3 bases, with 13 bases sitting between them. The CDR3 is made up of 15 amino acids. CDR1 and CDR2 from the germline V gene are SEHNR and FQNEAQ (reference sequence). CDR3: CASSLEPERGYEQYF. The CDR3 coding sequence is TGTGCCAGCAGCTTAGAGCCCGAGAGGGGCTACGAGCAGTACTTC.

The V and J genes are TRBV30 and TRBJ1-1, with a tentative D call TRBD1 (5 bases). The germline gives CDR1 GTSNPN, CDR2 SVGIG (reference sequence). Trimming cost V 8 bases and J 1 base, with 11 bases left between them. The CDR3 contains 12 residues. CDR3 sequence reads: CAAGTPNTEAFF. CDR3 nucleotide sequence: TGTGCCGCCGGGACCCCGAACACTGAAGCTTTCTTT.